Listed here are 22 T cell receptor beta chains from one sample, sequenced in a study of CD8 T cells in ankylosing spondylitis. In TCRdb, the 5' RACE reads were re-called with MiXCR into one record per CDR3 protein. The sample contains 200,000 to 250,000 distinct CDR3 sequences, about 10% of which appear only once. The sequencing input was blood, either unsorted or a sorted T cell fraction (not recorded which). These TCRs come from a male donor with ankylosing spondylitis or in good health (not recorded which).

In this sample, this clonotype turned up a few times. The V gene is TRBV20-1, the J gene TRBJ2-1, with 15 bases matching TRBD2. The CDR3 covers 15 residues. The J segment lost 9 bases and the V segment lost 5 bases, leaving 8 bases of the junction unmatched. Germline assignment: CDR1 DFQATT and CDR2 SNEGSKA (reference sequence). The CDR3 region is CSADAGTSGGTEQFF. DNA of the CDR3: TGCAGTGCTGACGCCGGGACTAGCGGGGGGACTGAGCAGTTCTTC.

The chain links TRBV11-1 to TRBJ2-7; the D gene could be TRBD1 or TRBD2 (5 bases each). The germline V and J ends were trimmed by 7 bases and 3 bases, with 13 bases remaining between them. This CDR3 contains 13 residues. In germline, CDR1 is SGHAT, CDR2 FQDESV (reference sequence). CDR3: CASNSGRGYEQYF. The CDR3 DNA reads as TGTGCCAGCAATTCGGGACGAGGCTACGAGCAGTACTTC.

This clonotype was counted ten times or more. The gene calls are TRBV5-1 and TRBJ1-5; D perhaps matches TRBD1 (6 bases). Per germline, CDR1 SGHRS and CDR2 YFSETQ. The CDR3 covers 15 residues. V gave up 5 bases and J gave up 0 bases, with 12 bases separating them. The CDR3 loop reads CASRFGTNSNQPQHF. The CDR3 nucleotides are TGCGCCAGCAGATTCGGGACAAATAGCAATCAGCCCCAGCATTTT.

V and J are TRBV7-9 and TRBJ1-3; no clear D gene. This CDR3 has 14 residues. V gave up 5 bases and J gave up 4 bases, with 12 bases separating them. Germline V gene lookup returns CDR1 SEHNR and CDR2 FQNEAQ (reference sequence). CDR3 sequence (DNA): TGTGCCAGCAGCCTCCAACCGGGAGGAAACACCATATATTTT. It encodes CASSLQPGGNTIYF.

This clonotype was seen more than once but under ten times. CDR3 in DNA: TGTGCCAGCTCACCGGGGACAGGGTTTAACTATGGCTACACCTTC. Translating gives CASSPGTGFNYGYTF. The J gene is TRBJ1-2, the V gene TRBV18; TRBD1 agrees at 9 bases. CDR1 is KGHSH, CDR2 LQKENI, per germline. V was clipped by 3 bases and J by 1 base; unmatched bases: 3. The CDR3 loop spans 15 amino acids.

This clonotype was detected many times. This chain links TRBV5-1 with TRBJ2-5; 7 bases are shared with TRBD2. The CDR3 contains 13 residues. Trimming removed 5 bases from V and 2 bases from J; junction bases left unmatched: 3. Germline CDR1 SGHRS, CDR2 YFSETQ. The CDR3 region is CASREGGQETQYF. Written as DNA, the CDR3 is TGCGCCAGCAGGGAGGGAGGGCAAGAGACCCAGTACTTC. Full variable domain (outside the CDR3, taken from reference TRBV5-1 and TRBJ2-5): KAGVTQTPRYLIKTRGQQVTLSCSPISGHRSVSWYQQTPGQGLQFLFEYFSETQRNKGNFPGRFSGRQFSNSRSEMNVSTLELGDSALYLCASREGGQETQYFGPGTRLLVL.

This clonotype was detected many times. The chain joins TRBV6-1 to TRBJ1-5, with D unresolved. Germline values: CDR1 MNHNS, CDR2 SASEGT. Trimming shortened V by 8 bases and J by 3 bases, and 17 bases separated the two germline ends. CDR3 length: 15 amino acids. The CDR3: CASGLSGYNNQPQHF. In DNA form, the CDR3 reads TGTGCCAGCGGATTGAGTGGATATAACAATCAGCCCCAGCATTTT.

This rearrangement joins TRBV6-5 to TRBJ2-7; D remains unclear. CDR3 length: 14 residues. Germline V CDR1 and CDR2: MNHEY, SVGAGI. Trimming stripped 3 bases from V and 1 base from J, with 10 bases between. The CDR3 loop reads CASSYWTQSYEQYF. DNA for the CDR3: TGTGCCAGCAGTTATTGGACCCAGTCCTACGAGCAGTACTTC.

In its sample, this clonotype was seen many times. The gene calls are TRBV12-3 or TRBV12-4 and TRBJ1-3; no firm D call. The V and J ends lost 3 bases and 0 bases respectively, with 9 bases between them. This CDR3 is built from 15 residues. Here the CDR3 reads CASSFNRNSGNTIYF. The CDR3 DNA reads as TGTGCCAGCAGTTTTAACCGGAACTCTGGAAACACCATATATTTT.

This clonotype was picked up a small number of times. The CDR3 bases are TGTGCCAGCTCCTCGGGTCAGGGGCCCATCGAGCAGTACTTC. This encodes CASSSGQGPIEQYF. The chain recombines TRBV12-3 or TRBV12-4 with TRBJ2-7, with D maybe TRBD1 (6 bases). V was cut by 8 bases and J by 6 bases, with 20 bases left in between. The CDR3 has 14 residues.

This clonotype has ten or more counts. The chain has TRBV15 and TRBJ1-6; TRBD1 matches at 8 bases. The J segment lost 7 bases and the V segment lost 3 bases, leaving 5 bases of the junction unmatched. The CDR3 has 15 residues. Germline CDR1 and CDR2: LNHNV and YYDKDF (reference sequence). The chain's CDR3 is CATSRRTGYNSPLHF. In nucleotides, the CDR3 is TGTGCCACCAGCAGGCGGACAGGGTACAATTCACCCCTCCACTTT.

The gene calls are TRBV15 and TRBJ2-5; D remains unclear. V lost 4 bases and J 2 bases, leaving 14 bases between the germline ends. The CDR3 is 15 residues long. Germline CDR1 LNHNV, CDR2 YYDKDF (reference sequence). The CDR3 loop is CATSTQRGRQETQYF. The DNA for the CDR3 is TGTGCCACCAGCACCCAACGAGGCAGACAAGAGACCCAGTACTTC.

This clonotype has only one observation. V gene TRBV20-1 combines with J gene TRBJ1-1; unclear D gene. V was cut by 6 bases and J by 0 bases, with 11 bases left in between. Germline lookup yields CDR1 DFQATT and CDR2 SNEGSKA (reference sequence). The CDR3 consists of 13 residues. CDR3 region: CSAGLPLNTEAFF. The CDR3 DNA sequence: TGCAGTGCCGGGCTCCCCTTGAACACTGAAGCTTTCTTT.

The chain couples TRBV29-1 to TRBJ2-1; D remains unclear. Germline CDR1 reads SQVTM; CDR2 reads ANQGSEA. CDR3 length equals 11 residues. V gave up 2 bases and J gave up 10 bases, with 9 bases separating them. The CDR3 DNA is TGCAGCGTTGAATCTCTACGGGAGCAGTTCTTC. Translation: CSVESLREQFF.

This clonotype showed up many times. CDR3: CASSLDLAGSSYNEQFF. The CDR3 DNA reads as TGCGCCAGCAGCTTGGACCTAGCGGGGAGCTCCTACAATGAGCAGTTCTTC. The chain carries TRBV5-1 and TRBJ2-1, with 9 bases aligning to TRBD2. The CDR3 has 17 amino acids. The germline CDR1 and CDR2 sequences are SGHRS and YFSETQ. Germline trimming cut 0 bases from V and 0 bases from J; bases unmatched to any gene: 4.

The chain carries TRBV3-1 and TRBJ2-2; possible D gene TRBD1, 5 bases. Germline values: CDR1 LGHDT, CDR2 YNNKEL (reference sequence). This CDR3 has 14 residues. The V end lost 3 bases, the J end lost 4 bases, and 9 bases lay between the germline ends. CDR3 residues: CASSQNRITGELFF. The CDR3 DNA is TGTGCCAGCAGCCAGAACAGGATCACCGGGGAGCTGTTTTTT.

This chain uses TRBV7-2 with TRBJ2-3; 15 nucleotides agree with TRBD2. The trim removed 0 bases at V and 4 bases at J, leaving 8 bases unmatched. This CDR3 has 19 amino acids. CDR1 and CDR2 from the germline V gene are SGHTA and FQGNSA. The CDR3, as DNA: TGTGCCAGCAGCTTAGCGGGGACTAGCGGGGGGCTGAGATCAGATACGCAGTATTTT. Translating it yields CASSLAGTSGGLRSDTQYF.

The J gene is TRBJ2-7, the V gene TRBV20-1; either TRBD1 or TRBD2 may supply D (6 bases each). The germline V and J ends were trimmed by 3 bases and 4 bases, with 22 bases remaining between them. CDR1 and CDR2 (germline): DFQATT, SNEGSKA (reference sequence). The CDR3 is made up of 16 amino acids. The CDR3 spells CSASSGGAGKIYEQYF. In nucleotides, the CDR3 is TGCAGTGCTAGTTCTGGGGGCGCGGGAAAAATATACGAGCAGTACTTC.

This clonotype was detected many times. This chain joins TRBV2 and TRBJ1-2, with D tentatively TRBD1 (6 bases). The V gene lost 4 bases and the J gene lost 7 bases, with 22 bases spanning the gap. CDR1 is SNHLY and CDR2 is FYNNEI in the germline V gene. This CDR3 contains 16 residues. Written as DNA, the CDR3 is TGTGCCAGCAGTGCGGACAGCGCCACTCTCTTAGGTGGCTACACCTTC. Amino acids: CASSADSATLLGGYTF.

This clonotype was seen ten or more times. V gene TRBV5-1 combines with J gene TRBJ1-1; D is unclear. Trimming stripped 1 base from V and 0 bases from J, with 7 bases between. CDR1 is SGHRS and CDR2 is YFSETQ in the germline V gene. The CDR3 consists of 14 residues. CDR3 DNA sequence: TGCGCCAGCAGCTTGCAAGATTTGAACACTGAAGCTTTCTTT. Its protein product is CASSLQDLNTEAFF.

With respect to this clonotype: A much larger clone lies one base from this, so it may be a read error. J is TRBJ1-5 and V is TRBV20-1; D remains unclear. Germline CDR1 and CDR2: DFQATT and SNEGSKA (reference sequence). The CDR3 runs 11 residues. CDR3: CGAIGSGPQHF. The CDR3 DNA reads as TGCGGTGCCATTGGTTCGGGGCCCCAGCATTTT.

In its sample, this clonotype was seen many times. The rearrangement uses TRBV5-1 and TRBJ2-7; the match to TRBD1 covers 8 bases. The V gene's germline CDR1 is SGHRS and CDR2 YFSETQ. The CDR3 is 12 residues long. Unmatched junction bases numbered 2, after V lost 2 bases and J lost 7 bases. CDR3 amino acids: CASSFYRGEQYF. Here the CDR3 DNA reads TGCGCCAGCAGCTTCTACAGGGGGGAGCAGTACTTC.